These 5 T cell receptor beta chains were all obtained from the same sample, sequenced in a study of T-cell reconstitution after alpha-beta-depleted transplantation in children. The authors prepared the TCRbeta library with unique molecular identifiers. TCRdb fed the PCR reads into MiXCR, producing one record per CDR3 protein. The profile covers roughly 280,000 distinct CDR3 sequences, with 11% appearing a single time and about a quarter taken by the ten largest. The material sequenced was peripheral blood, taken 180 days after TCRalphabeta/CD19-depleted stem cell transplant. Every receptor here comes from a male patient between 2 and 10 years old who had a stem cell transplant for chronic granulomatous disease, so the T cells may come from the graft donor.

This clonotype appeared many times. This chain connects TRBV12-3 or TRBV12-4 to TRBJ1-4, with D perhaps TRBD1 (5 bases). The CDR3 is made up of 12 amino acids. V lost 11 bases and J lost 5, with 12 bases in between. This chain's CDR3 is CASTVRNEKLFF. The CDR3 DNA sequence: TGTGCCTCGACAGTTCGGAATGAAAAACTGTTTTTT.

A note on this clonotype: A much more abundant neighbour one base away suggests this may be a read error. J is TRBJ2-7 and V is TRBV20-1, with D possibly matching TRBD1 (6 bases). V was clipped by 4 bases and J by 5 bases, with 18 bases between them. The CDR3 consists of 14 residues. CDR1 and CDR2 from the germline V gene are DFQATT and SNEGSKA (reference sequence). CDR3 sequence reads: CSAIVLVEGDEQYF. The CDR3 DNA reads as TGCAGTGCTATAGTCCTAGTCGAGGGGGACGAGCAGTACTTC.

There are many counts of this clonotype. V and J are TRBV19 and TRBJ2-1; D call uncertain. V was cut by 2 bases and J by 3 bases, with 5 bases left in between. Germline V CDR1 and CDR2: LNHDA, SQIVND (reference sequence). The CDR3 has 13 residues. The CDR3: CASSITLYNEQFF. CDR3 DNA: TGTGCCAGTAGTATAACACTCTACAATGAGCAGTTCTTC.

This clonotype was found many times. The gene calls are TRBV5-1 and TRBJ2-7; 9 positions agree with TRBD1. The CDR3 contains 18 residues. Trimming cost V 4 bases and J 2 bases; bases outside gene matches: 16. In germline, CDR1 is SGHRS, CDR2 YFSETQ. In nucleotides, the CDR3 is TGCGCCAGCAGCCGGGACAGGGTGCTCGGGACTACCACCTACGAGCAGTACTTC. Translated: CASSRDRVLGTTTYEQYF.

Details on this clonotype: A clone one base away is much larger, so this may be a read error. This chain uses TRBV10-3 with TRBJ1-1, with 7 bases identical to TRBD1. The CDR3 totals 13 residues. The V gene's germline CDR1 is ENHRY and CDR2 SYGVKD. CDR3: CAISWTGNTVAFF. DNA of the CDR3: TGTGCCATCAGTTGGACAGGTAACACTGTAGCTTTCTTT.